A selection of T cell receptor beta chains follows, all from one sample in a study of cytomegalovirus exposure and HLA in healthy donors. Assay: immunoSEQ multiplex PCR; the TCRdb copy retains only in-frame clones and omits some. The sample includes about 230,000 clones, approximately 81% of them seen just once. Sample: PBMCs. Receptors were obtained from a human donor in good health. The CDR3 runs from the conserved cysteine through the conserved F or W. The order of the fields is clone size, J gene, D gene, V gene, CDR3 DNA, CDR3 protein. The D gene is left open where the match is weak. Not every row has a clone size; where given, it reads once, few, many or a size class.

abundance: -; j_gene: TRBJ2-1; d_gene: TRBD2; v_gene: TRBV4-1; CDR3nt: TGCGCCAGCAGCCATCCCGGGACTAGCGCCTACAATGAGCAGCTCTTC; CDR3aa: CASSHPGTSAYNEQLF
abundance: -; j_gene: TRBJ2-1; d_gene: -; v_gene: TRBV7-6; CDR3nt: TGTGCCTGCCGAGGGCTCCTCGGCAATGAGCAGTTCTTC; CDR3aa: CACRGLLGNEQFF
abundance: -; j_gene: TRBJ1-1; d_gene: TRBD1; v_gene: TRBV5-1; CDR3nt: TGCGCCAGCAGCTCGTTATACAGGGGACCGAACACTGAAGCTTTCTTT; CDR3aa: CASSSLYRGPNTEAFF
abundance: -; j_gene: TRBJ2-2; d_gene: TRBD2; v_gene: TRBV11-3; CDR3nt: TGTGCCAGTCGGGCGGGAGGAAACACCGGGGAGCTGTTTTTT; CDR3aa: CASRAGGNTGELFF
abundance: -; j_gene: TRBJ2-3; d_gene: TRBD1; v_gene: TRBV6-6; CDR3nt: TGTGCCAGCAGTTACGACAGGGCTATTTCAGATACGCAGTATTTT; CDR3aa: CASSYDRAISDTQYF
abundance: few; j_gene: TRBJ2-3; d_gene: -; v_gene: TRBV2; CDR3nt: TGTGCCAGCAGTTCGGACCTAGCGAGGTCAGATACGCAGTATTTT; CDR3aa: CASSSDLARSDTQYF
abundance: -; j_gene: TRBJ2-3; d_gene: -; v_gene: TRBV7-9; CDR3nt: TGTGCCAGCAGCTTAGGAGGGCGCATCAAAGATACGCAGTATTTT; CDR3aa: CASSLGGRIKDTQYF
abundance: -; j_gene: TRBJ2-3; d_gene: TRBD2; v_gene: TRBV27; CDR3nt: TGTGCCAGCAGTTTAAACCCTAGCGGGAGTACAGATACGCAGTATTTT; CDR3aa: CASSLNPSGSTDTQYF
abundance: -; j_gene: TRBJ1-5; d_gene: -; v_gene: TRBV19; CDR3nt: TGTGCCAGTAGTCCACAGGGATTTGGTAGCAATCAGCCCCAGCATTTT; CDR3aa: CASSPQGFGSNQPQHF
abundance: -; j_gene: TRBJ1-2; d_gene: -; v_gene: TRBV12-5; CDR3nt: TGTGCTAGTGGTCCTTTCCTTAACAGGGTTGAAGGCTACACCTTC; CDR3aa: CASGPFLNRVEGYTF
abundance: -; j_gene: TRBJ2-1; d_gene: TRBD2; v_gene: TRBV14; CDR3nt: TGTGCCAGCAGCCAAGCCTATAGCGGGGCCTACAATGAGCAGTTCTTC; CDR3aa: CASSQAYSGAYNEQFF
abundance: -; j_gene: TRBJ2-1; d_gene: TRBD1; v_gene: TRBV5-1; CDR3nt: TGCGCCAGCAGCGAAGGACCTCGGCAGGGGGAGATGCAGTTCTTC; CDR3aa: CASSEGPRQGEMQFF
abundance: -; j_gene: TRBJ1-2; d_gene: -; v_gene: TRBV7-9; CDR3nt: TGTGCCAGCAGCGCGGGACCGCTGCAGAACTATGGCTACACCTTC; CDR3aa: CASSAGPLQNYGYTF
abundance: -; j_gene: TRBJ2-6; d_gene: -; v_gene: TRBV7-8; CDR3nt: TGTGCCAGCAGTCCCGGGGGTTCTGGGGCCAACGTCCTGACTTTC; CDR3aa: CASSPGGSGANVLTF
abundance: -; j_gene: TRBJ2-5; d_gene: TRBD2; v_gene: TRBV7-7; CDR3nt: TGTGCTAGCAGACCAGCGGGAGGGCCGGTTGGAGAGACCCAGTACTTC; CDR3aa: CASRPAGGPVGETQYF
abundance: -; j_gene: TRBJ2-3; d_gene: TRBD2; v_gene: TRBV29-1; CDR3nt: TGCAGCGTAGCGTTCTTGGTGCGTAGCGGGAGAGGGCCAGATACGCAGTATTTT; CDR3aa: CSVAFLVRSGRGPDTQYF
abundance: -; j_gene: TRBJ2-3; d_gene: -; v_gene: TRBV30; CDR3nt: TGTGCCTGGACAGCCGGAAGGAGCACGCAGTATTTT; CDR3aa: CAWTAGRSTQYF
abundance: once; j_gene: TRBJ2-7; d_gene: TRBD2; v_gene: TRBV27; CDR3nt: TGTGCCAGCATGCAACTAGCGACCTACGAGCAGTACTTC; CDR3aa: CASMQLATYEQYF